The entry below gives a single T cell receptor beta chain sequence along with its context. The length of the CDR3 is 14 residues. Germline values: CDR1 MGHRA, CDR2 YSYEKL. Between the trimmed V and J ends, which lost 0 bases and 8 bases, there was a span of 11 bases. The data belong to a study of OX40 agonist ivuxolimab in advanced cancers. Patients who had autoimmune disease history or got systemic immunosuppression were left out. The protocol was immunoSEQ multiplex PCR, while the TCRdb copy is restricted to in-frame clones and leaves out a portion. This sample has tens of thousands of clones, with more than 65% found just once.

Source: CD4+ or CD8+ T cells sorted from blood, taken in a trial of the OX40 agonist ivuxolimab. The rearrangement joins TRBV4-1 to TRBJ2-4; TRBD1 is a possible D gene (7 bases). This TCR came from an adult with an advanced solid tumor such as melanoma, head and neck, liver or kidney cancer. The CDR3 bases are TGCGCCAGCAGCCAAGAGGGACAGCGGGACATTCAGTACTTC. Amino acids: CASSQEGQRDIQYF.